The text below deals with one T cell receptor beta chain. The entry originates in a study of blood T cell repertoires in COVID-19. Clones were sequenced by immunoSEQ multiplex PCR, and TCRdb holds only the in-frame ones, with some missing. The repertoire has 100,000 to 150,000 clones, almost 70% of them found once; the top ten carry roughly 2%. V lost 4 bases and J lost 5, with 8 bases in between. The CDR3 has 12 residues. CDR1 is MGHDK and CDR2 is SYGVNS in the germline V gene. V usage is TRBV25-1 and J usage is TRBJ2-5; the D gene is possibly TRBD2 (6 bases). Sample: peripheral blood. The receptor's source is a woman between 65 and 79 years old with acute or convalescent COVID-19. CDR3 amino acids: CASSAGGETQYF. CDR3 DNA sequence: TGTGCCAGCAGTGCAGGAGGGGAGACCCAGTACTTC.